These 22 T cell receptor beta chains were sequenced from one sample in a study of radiotherapy plus CTLA-4 blockade in lung cancer. Data came from immunoSEQ multiplex PCR; TCRdb stores just in-frame clones and leaves some out. This sample has around 40,000 clones, with more than 60% found just once. Sequences were derived from peripheral blood, sampled from a patient treated with radiotherapy plus ipilimumab. These receptors all stem from a human donor with non-small cell lung cancer who had stable disease on radiotherapy plus ipilimumab.

The chain uses TRBV5-5 and TRBJ1-1; possibly TRBD1 for D (5 bases). Trimming pared 5 bases from V and 0 bases from J, leaving 11 bases between. The CDR3 is 14 amino acids. Germline V gives CDR1 SGHKS, CDR2 YYEKEE (reference sequence). The CDR3 coding sequence is TGTGCCAGCAGTAAAGGGGAGGTGAACACTGAAGCTTTCTTT. It codes for CASSKGEVNTEAFF.

Points on this clone: At the DNA level, this CDR3 is encoded by other sequences in the same sample as well. J is TRBJ2-3 and V is TRBV6-5, with D perhaps matching TRBD1 (6 bases). V was clipped by 6 bases and J by 3 bases, with 10 bases between them. This CDR3 region has 13 residues. Germline V gives CDR1 MNHEY, CDR2 SVGAGI. The CDR3 here is CASRAQGTDTQYF. CDR3 bases: TGTGCCAGCAGAGCACAGGGAACAGATACGCAGTATTTT.

V and J are TRBV6-1 and TRBJ2-7; 7 nucleotides match TRBD1. The V segment lost 7 bases and the J segment 7 bases; nucleotides outside the gene matches: 13. Germline values: CDR1 MNHNS, CDR2 SASEGT. This CDR3 has 14 amino acids. The CDR3 protein is CASNPGQPSREQYF. The CDR3 nucleotides are TGTGCCAGCAACCCGGGACAGCCCTCCCGAGAGCAGTACTTC.

The chain has TRBV30 and TRBJ2-1; tentatively, D is TRBD2 (5 bases). Trimming removed 2 bases from V and 2 bases from J, with 10 bases in between. This CDR3 comprises 14 residues. Germline CDR1 and CDR2: GTSNPN and SVGIG (reference sequence). The CDR3: CAWSRGNPYNEQFF. The CDR3 region has the DNA TGTGCCTGGAGTCGAGGGAACCCCTACAATGAGCAGTTCTTC. Using reference TRBV30 and TRBJ2-1 for the parts outside the CDR3, the full variable domain is SQTIHQWPATLVQPVGSPLSLECTVEGTSNPNLYWYRQAAGRGLQLLFYSVGIGQISSEVPQNLSASRPQDRQFILSSKKLLLSDSGFYLCAWSRGNPYNEQFFGPGTRLTVL.

In regard to this clone: An end of the junction differs from the germline gene, which may be a read error. This sequence joins TRBV7-2 and TRBJ2-7, with unresolved D. The CDR3 extends over 11 amino acids. From germline, CDR1 is SGHTA and CDR2 FQGNSA. CDR3 sequence: CASSLDRRASF. CDR3 nucleotide sequence: TGTGCCAGCAGCTTAGACCGAAGAGCCTCTTTC.

The rearrangement links TRBV27 to TRBJ1-2; 7 positions match TRBD1. The CDR3 is 15 amino acids. The ends lost 5 bases at V and 4 bases at J; junction bases unmatched: 10. Germline V lookup: CDR1 MNHEY, CDR2 SMNVEV (reference sequence). This CDR3 is CASSRRGDSTYGYTF. DNA of the CDR3: TGTGCCAGCAGTCGAAGGGGGGACAGCACCTATGGCTACACCTTC.

J is TRBJ2-5 and V is TRBV6-5; 11 nucleotides match TRBD1. The end of the DNA is better explained by TRBJ2-7, so the J call may be wrong. Germline values: CDR1 MNHEY, CDR2 SVGAGI. The CDR3 consists of 15 residues. CDR3 region: CASSPGTGGVGEQYF. CDR3 sequence (DNA): TGTGCCAGCAGCCCCGGGACAGGGGGGGTTGGCGAGCAGTACTTC.

This clone appeared a few times. The chain links TRBV6-6 to TRBJ2-2; maybe TRBD2 (6 bases). The CDR3 contains 16 residues. Germline CDR1 reads MNHNY; CDR2 reads SVGAGI (reference sequence). Trimming stripped 0 bases from V and 2 bases from J, with 10 bases between. CDR3: CASSYSMGGNTGELFF. CDR3 in DNA: TGTGCCAGCAGTTACTCGATGGGGGGAAACACCGGGGAGCTGTTTTTT.

V gene TRBV11-2 combines with J gene TRBJ1-1; no reliable D call. The CDR3 extends over 15 amino acids. V was clipped by 2 bases and J by 1 base, with 11 bases between them. CDR1 is SGHAT and CDR2 is FQNNGV in the germline V gene. CDR3 sequence: CASSLRRVENTEAFF. Here the CDR3 DNA reads TGTGCCAGCAGCTTACGGCGGGTAGAGAACACTGAAGCTTTCTTT.

This chain uses TRBV6-6 with TRBJ2-7; TRBD1 might be the D (6 bases). The V gene's germline CDR1 is MNHNY and CDR2 SVGAGI (reference sequence). V was pared by 0 bases and J by 9 bases, with 15 bases between. The CDR3 has 14 amino acids. For the CDR3, the DNA is TGTGCCAGCAGTTACTCTGAACAGGGAGCTGCGCAGTACTTC. Encoded protein: CASSYSEQGAAQYF.

The chain is built from TRBV15 and TRBJ2-2; D call uncertain. The CDR3 length is 14 residues. Per germline, CDR1 LNHNV and CDR2 YYDKDF (reference sequence). Trimming took off 5 bases at V and 1 base at J, with 8 bases between the two ends. CDR3 coding DNA: TGTGCCACCAGCCGCTATGAGAACACCGGGGAGCTGTTTTTT. It yields the protein CATSRYENTGELFF.

The chain uses TRBV5-1 and TRBJ2-7; 11 positions match TRBD1. V dropped 3 bases and J dropped 5; count of bases not matched to a gene: 4. Germline lookup yields CDR1 SGHRS and CDR2 YFSETQ. This CDR3 spans 14 amino acids. CDR3 DNA: TGCGCCAGCAGCTCCGGACAGGGGGCCCACGAGCAGTACTTC. Protein: CASSSGQGAHEQYF.

The rearrangement links TRBV7-2 to TRBJ2-7; D gene ambiguous. This CDR3 contains 14 residues. The ends were cut back, 1 base at V and 2 bases at J, with 9 bases in the middle. Germline CDR1 reads SGHTA; CDR2 reads FQGNSA. CDR3 residues: CASSLVTGAYEQYF. The CDR3 region has the DNA TGTGCCAGCAGCTTAGTAACCGGAGCCTACGAGCAGTACTTC.

V is TRBV5-1 and J is TRBJ2-5; perhaps TRBD1 as D (6 bases). Germline CDR1 SGHRS, CDR2 YFSETQ. Trimming took off 4 bases at V and 4 bases at J, with 20 bases between the two ends. The CDR3 consists of 16 residues. DNA for the CDR3: TGCGCCAGCAGCGGTGCGTCTACAGGGTTCTTAGAGACCCAGTACTTC. This encodes CASSGASTGFLETQYF.

This clone is judged medium-sized. This chain joins TRBV25-1 and TRBJ1-1; D not certain. The V end lost 6 bases, the J end lost 4 bases, and 12 bases lay between the germline ends. The CDR3 has 13 residues. Germline CDR1 is MGHDK and CDR2 is SYGVNS. The CDR3 bases are TGTGCCAGCAGCCTAGACGGAGTCACTGAAGCTTTCTTT. Protein: CASSLDGVTEAFF.

This clone appeared a few times. The CDR3 DNA reads as TGTGCCAGCAGCTTGGAGGCGGGGGGGGTTGGCTACACCTTC. It translates to CASSLEAGGVGYTF. The chain links TRBV5-6 to TRBJ1-2; a weak D match, TRBD1 (5 bases). CDR3 length: 14 residues. The germline V gene has CDR1 SGHDT and CDR2 YYEEEE. Between the trimmed V and J ends, which lost 0 bases and 7 bases, there was a span of 13 bases.

This clone was found a few times. The V gene is TRBV5-4, the J gene TRBJ2-2; 10 bases agree with TRBD2. The CDR3 loop spans 17 amino acids. In germline, CDR1 is SGHNT, CDR2 YYREEE (reference sequence). Trimming removed 2 bases from V and 9 bases from J; junction bases left unmatched: 13. Written as DNA, the CDR3 is TGTGCCAGCAGCTTATCAGGGGTCCGACTAGCGGGCCGGGAGCTGTTTTTT. Residues: CASSLSGVRLAGRELFF.

A few counts support this clone. The chain joins TRBV2 to TRBJ2-7, with TRBD1 as a possible D gene (5 bases). CDR1 is SNHLY and CDR2 is FYNNEI in the germline V gene. The CDR3 length is 14 residues. Trimming stripped 6 bases from V and 6 bases from J, with 18 bases between. The chain's CDR3 is CASRGRLSPAEQYF. In DNA form, the CDR3 reads TGTGCCAGCAGGGGGCGTCTGTCACCAGCCGAGCAGTACTTC. Full variable domain (missing parts from reference TRBV2 and TRBJ2-7): EPEVTQTPSHQVTQMGQEVILRCVPISNHLYFYWYRQILGQKVEFLVSFYNNEISEKSEIFDDQFSVERPDGSNFTLKIRSTKLEDSAMYFCASRGRLSPAEQYFGPGTRLTVT.

This sequence joins TRBV27 and TRBJ1-6, with D possibly TRBD1 on 6 matching bases. Trimming stripped 2 bases from V and 10 bases from J, with 12 bases between. Per germline, CDR1 MNHEY and CDR2 SMNVEV (reference sequence). The CDR3 spans 14 residues. The CDR3 sequence: CASSLRAGDSPLHF. For the CDR3, the DNA is TGTGCCAGCAGTTTAAGAGCAGGGGACTCACCCCTCCACTTT.

The V gene is TRBV11-3, the J gene TRBJ1-1, with 7 nucleotides matching TRBD1. V lost 3 bases to trimming and J lost 11 bases; unmatched junction nucleotides: 9. This CDR3 has 13 residues. The V gene's germline CDR1 is SGHNT and CDR2 YENEEA. CDR3 sequence (DNA): TGTGCCAGCAGCTTCAGTACAGGGGCCAGTGCTTTCTTT. Its protein product is CASSFSTGASAFF.

The chain carries TRBV5-1 and TRBJ1-6, with TRBD1 matching 7 bases. V lost 0 bases and J lost 11; bases outside the gene matches: 5. The germline gives CDR1 SGHRS, CDR2 YFSETQ. This CDR3 contains 14 residues. This CDR3 is CASSLEGAGTPLHF. The CDR3 nucleotides are TGCGCCAGCAGCTTGGAGGGGGCAGGGACACCCCTCCACTTT.

CDR3 coding DNA: TGTGCCAGCAGCCCCCAGGGTGGAGAGACCCAGTACTTC. Residues: CASSPQGGETQYF. The chain couples TRBV7-3 to TRBJ2-5; tentative D call: TRBD1 (5 bases). CDR3 size: 13 residues. Per germline, CDR1 SGHTA and CDR2 FQGTGA. V was clipped by 5 bases and J by 4 bases, with 11 bases between them.